This record looks at one T cell receptor beta chain sequence and its context. The sample originates from a study of blood T cell repertoires in COVID-19. Looked up from germline, CDR1 is SNHLY and CDR2 is FYNNEI. The V segment lost 7 bases and the J segment 4 bases; nucleotides outside the gene matches: 5. The CDR3 extends over 14 amino acids. Sequenced by immunoSEQ multiplex PCR; TCRdb stores in-frame clones only, minus some. The data contain a few hundred thousand clones, about 91% of them seen just once; the ten biggest clones take up around 10%. Living in under 30 US areas, the participants were between roughly 18 and 90 years of age. The study assigned cohorts using participant-reported clinical history.

The sequence came from a woman between 18 and 29 years old who had recovered from COVID-19. Material for sequencing was PBMCs or T cells enriched from blood (not recorded which). This chain joins TRBV2 and TRBJ1-1; TRBD1 matches at 11 bases. CDR3 sequence reads: CASKGQGASTEAFF. As DNA, the CDR3 is TGTGCCAGCAAAGGACAGGGGGCGAGCACTGAAGCTTTCTTT.